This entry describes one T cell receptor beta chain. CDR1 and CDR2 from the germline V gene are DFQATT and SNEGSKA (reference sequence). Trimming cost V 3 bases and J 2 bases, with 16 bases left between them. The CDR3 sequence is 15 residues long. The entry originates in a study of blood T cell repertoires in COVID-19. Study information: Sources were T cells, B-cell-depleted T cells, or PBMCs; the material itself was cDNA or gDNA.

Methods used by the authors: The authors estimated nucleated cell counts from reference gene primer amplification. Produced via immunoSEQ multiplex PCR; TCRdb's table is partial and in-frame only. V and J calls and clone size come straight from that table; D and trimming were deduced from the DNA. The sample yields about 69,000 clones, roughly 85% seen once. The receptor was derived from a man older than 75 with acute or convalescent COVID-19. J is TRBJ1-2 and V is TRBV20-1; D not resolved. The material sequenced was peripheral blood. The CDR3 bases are TGCAGTGCTAGTGTCCCTAAGATTAGCAACTATGGCTACACCTTC. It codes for CSASVPKISNYGYTF.